This T cell receptor (beta chain) is from a study of T cells in Graves' hyperthyroidism and ophthalmopathy. Uncontrolled infection, other autoimmune disease, pregnancy or lactation disqualified patients from enrolment. In making diagnoses, clinical symptoms, serum thyroxine and TRAb, thyroid ultrasound and orbital computed tomography were all used. The blood sample was taken at first hyperthyroidism diagnosis, before any ophthalmopathy symptoms. This clonotype was seen a handful of times. The length of the CDR3 is 20 residues. Per the germline V gene, CDR1 is MNHEY and CDR2 is SMNVEV (reference sequence). The trim removed 8 bases at V and 0 bases at J, leaving 14 bases unmatched. Amplified TCR beta CDR3 regions came from RNA transcripts. HTBI primers drove first-round RT-PCR of the TCR CDR3. TCRdb reprocessed the multiplex PCR reads with MiXCR, giving one entry per CDR3 protein. The sample carries hundreds of thousands of distinct CDR3 sequences, around 13% recorded once.

Source material: blood. The rearrangement joins TRBV27 to TRBJ2-3, with 16 bases lining up with TRBD2. The TCR was taken from a woman aged 25-40 years with Graves' hyperthyroidism that later progressed to Graves' ophthalmopathy. As DNA, the CDR3 is TGTGCCAGCTCATCTCCCCCGGGACTAGCGGGAGGGGATAGCACAGATACGCAGTATTTT. Protein product: CASSSPPGLAGGDSTDTQYF.